This is a list of T cell receptor beta chains from one sample in a study of blood T cell repertoires in COVID-19. The protocol was immunoSEQ multiplex PCR, while the TCRdb copy is restricted to in-frame clones and leaves out a portion. Among more than 300,000 clones listed, 92% were seen once. Sequenced input: PBMCs or T cells enriched from blood (not recorded which). The source is a woman younger than 45 who had recovered from COVID-19. The CDR3 runs from the conserved cysteine through the conserved F or W. Fields, in order: clone size, V gene, J gene, D gene, CDR3 protein, CDR3 DNA. D genes are given only for firm matches. Part of the rows lack a size; the others show once, few, many or a class for expanded clones.

abundance: NA
v_gene: TRBV28
j_gene: TRBJ2-7
d_gene: NA
CDR3aa: CASSGRIGGLSYEQYF
CDR3nt: TGTGCCAGCAGTGGTCGAATAGGGGGACTATCCTACGAGCAGTACTTC

abundance: NA
v_gene: TRBV28
j_gene: TRBJ2-7
d_gene: NA
CDR3aa: CASSLFRYEQYF
CDR3nt: TGTGCCAGCAGTTTATTCCGCTACGAGCAGTACTTC

abundance: NA
v_gene: TRBV3-1/TRBV3-2
j_gene: TRBJ1-1
d_gene: NA
CDR3aa: CASSSTGMNTEAFF
CDR3nt: TGTGCCAGCAGCTCGACAGGTATGAACACTGAAGCTTTCTTT

abundance: NA
v_gene: TRBV11-2
j_gene: TRBJ2-7
d_gene: NA
CDR3aa: CASSLSPGANYEQYF
CDR3nt: TGTGCCAGCAGCTTATCGCCAGGGGCAAACTACGAGCAGTACTTC

abundance: NA
v_gene: TRBV7-2
j_gene: TRBJ1-1
d_gene: NA
CDR3aa: CASSLAGGMNTEAFF
CDR3nt: TGTGCCAGCAGCTTAGCAGGGGGAATGAACACTGAAGCTTTCTTT

abundance: NA
v_gene: TRBV6-5
j_gene: TRBJ1-5
d_gene: NA
CDR3aa: CASMGARQPQHF
CDR3nt: TGTGCCAGCATGGGGGCGCGTCAGCCCCAGCATTTT

abundance: NA
v_gene: TRBV19
j_gene: TRBJ1-5
d_gene: NA
CDR3aa: CASSIGFWPLVQPQHF
CDR3nt: TGTGCCAGTAGTATAGGATTCTGGCCCCTGGTTCAGCCCCAGCATTTT

abundance: NA
v_gene: TRBV24-1
j_gene: TRBJ2-3
d_gene: NA
CDR3aa: CATRENGKGSTDTQYF
CDR3nt: TGTGCCACCAGGGAGAATGGTAAGGGGAGCACAGATACGCAGTATTTT

abundance: once
v_gene: TRBV5-4
j_gene: TRBJ2-1
d_gene: NA
CDR3aa: CASSPTLGRGNEQFF
CDR3nt: TGTGCCAGCAGCCCCACTCTAGGGCGGGGCAATGAGCAGTTCTTC

abundance: NA
v_gene: TRBV15
j_gene: TRBJ2-1
d_gene: TRBD2
CDR3aa: CATSGRRTSGSLPYNEQFF
CDR3nt: TGTGCCACCAGCGGGAGGAGGACTAGCGGGAGTCTGCCCTACAATGAGCAGTTCTTC

abundance: once
v_gene: TRBV7-9
j_gene: TRBJ2-7
d_gene: TRBD1
CDR3aa: CASSRQGEQYF
CDR3nt: TGTGCCAGCAGCAGACAGGGCGAGCAGTACTTC

abundance: once
v_gene: TRBV19
j_gene: TRBJ2-5
d_gene: TRBD1
CDR3aa: CASSAQGTQETQYF
CDR3nt: TGTGCCAGTAGTGCACAGGGGACCCAAGAGACCCAGTACTTC

abundance: NA
v_gene: TRBV9
j_gene: TRBJ2-7
d_gene: TRBD2
CDR3aa: CASSVWTSSEQYF
CDR3nt: TGTGCCAGCAGCGTATGGACTAGCTCCGAGCAGTACTTC

abundance: NA
v_gene: TRBV29-1
j_gene: TRBJ1-2
d_gene: TRBD1
CDR3aa: CSVAPDRAYGYTF
CDR3nt: TGCAGCGTTGCCCCCGACAGGGCCTATGGCTACACCTTC

abundance: NA
v_gene: TRBV27
j_gene: TRBJ1-6
d_gene: NA
CDR3aa: CASSRDSPGGFNSPLHF
CDR3nt: TGTGCCAGCAGTCGCGACTCTCCCGGTGGGTTTAATTCACCCCTCCACTTT

abundance: NA
v_gene: TRBV9
j_gene: TRBJ2-3
d_gene: NA
CDR3aa: CASSVATDTQYF
CDR3nt: TGTGCCAGCAGCGTAGCTACAGATACGCAGTATTTT

abundance: NA
v_gene: TRBV28
j_gene: TRBJ2-3
d_gene: TRBD2
CDR3aa: CASSLSSGGTITQYF
CDR3nt: TGTGCCAGCAGTTTAAGTAGCGGGGGAACGATTACGCAGTATTTT

abundance: NA
v_gene: TRBV4-3
j_gene: TRBJ2-1
d_gene: NA
CDR3aa: CASSQIGTPGVVDEQFF
CDR3nt: TGCGCCAGCAGCCAGATCGGGACTCCCGGGGTTGTTGATGAGCAGTTCTTC

abundance: NA
v_gene: TRBV19
j_gene: TRBJ2-2
d_gene: TRBD2
CDR3aa: CASSIGSGGALTGELFF
CDR3nt: TGTGCCAGTAGTATTGGTAGCGGGGGGGCCTTGACCGGGGAGCTGTTTTTT

abundance: NA
v_gene: TRBV27
j_gene: TRBJ2-3
d_gene: NA
CDR3aa: CASSLNLALKDTQYF
CDR3nt: TGTGCCAGCAGTTTAAACCTAGCCCTAAAGGATACGCAGTATTTT

abundance: NA
v_gene: TRBV4-3
j_gene: TRBJ2-2
d_gene: NA
CDR3aa: CASSQERGLIYTGELFF
CDR3nt: TGCGCCAGCAGCCAAGAACGTGGACTGATCTACACCGGGGAGCTGTTTTTT

abundance: NA
v_gene: TRBV7-8
j_gene: TRBJ1-4
d_gene: TRBD1
CDR3aa: CASSPPAGGEKLFF
CDR3nt: TGTGCCAGCAGCCCCCCGGCAGGGGGCGAAAAACTGTTTTTT

abundance: NA
v_gene: TRBV7-9
j_gene: TRBJ2-1
d_gene: TRBD2
CDR3aa: CASSPIAGEQFF
CDR3nt: TGTGCCAGCAGCCCGATAGCGGGGGAGCAGTTCTTC

abundance: NA
v_gene: TRBV12-3/TRBV12-4
j_gene: TRBJ2-1
d_gene: TRBD1
CDR3aa: CASSLDRVKQFF
CDR3nt: TGTGCCAGCAGCTTGGACAGGGTAAAGCAGTTCTTC

abundance: few
v_gene: TRBV5-1
j_gene: TRBJ2-7
d_gene: NA
CDR3aa: CASSPREVSSYEQYF
CDR3nt: TGCGCCAGCAGCCCAAGGGAGGTGAGCTCCTACGAGCAGTACTTC

abundance: NA
v_gene: TRBV7-6
j_gene: TRBJ2-7
d_gene: TRBD1
CDR3aa: CASSSYFTRDRAYEQYF
CDR3nt: TGTGCCAGCAGCTCATACTTCACCCGGGACAGGGCCTACGAGCAGTACTTC

abundance: NA
v_gene: TRBV25-1
j_gene: TRBJ2-1
d_gene: TRBD2
CDR3aa: CASSRTLAEQFF
CDR3nt: TGTGCCAGCAGCCGGACACTAGCGGAGCAGTTCTTC

abundance: NA
v_gene: TRBV11-1
j_gene: TRBJ2-7
d_gene: TRBD1
CDR3aa: CASSKGQGKVEQYF
CDR3nt: TGTGCCAGCAGCAAAGGACAGGGAAAGGTCGAGCAGTACTTC

abundance: NA
v_gene: TRBV7-2
j_gene: TRBJ2-3
d_gene: TRBD2
CDR3aa: CASSPGLAVDTQYF
CDR3nt: TGTGCCAGCAGCCCGGGACTAGCAGTAGATACGCAGTATTTT

abundance: NA
v_gene: TRBV7-8
j_gene: TRBJ2-2
d_gene: TRBD2
CDR3aa: CASSRLAGGLNTGELFF
CDR3nt: TGTGCCAGCAGCAGACTAGCGGGAGGGCTGAACACCGGGGAGCTGTTTTTT

abundance: NA
v_gene: TRBV28
j_gene: TRBJ1-1
d_gene: NA
CDR3aa: CASSWDNGKVDTEAFF
CDR3nt: TGTGCCAGCAGCTGGGACAACGGGAAGGTAGACACTGAAGCTTTCTTT

abundance: NA
v_gene: TRBV28
j_gene: TRBJ1-2
d_gene: TRBD1
CDR3aa: CASSRTTGDRGGYTF
CDR3nt: TGTGCCAGCAGTCGTACAACAGGGGACAGAGGTGGCTACACCTTC

abundance: few
v_gene: TRBV4-3
j_gene: TRBJ2-7
d_gene: NA
CDR3aa: CASSQVESGGYEQYF
CDR3nt: TGCGCCAGCAGCCAAGTCGAAAGCGGTGGCTACGAGCAGTACTTC

abundance: NA
v_gene: TRBV10-3
j_gene: TRBJ2-7
d_gene: TRBD1
CDR3aa: CAISDSTIRDRGPGAYEQYF
CDR3nt: TGTGCCATCAGTGACTCTACGATTCGGGACAGGGGCCCGGGGGCCTACGAGCAGTACTTC

abundance: NA
v_gene: TRBV3-1/TRBV3-2
j_gene: TRBJ2-1
d_gene: NA
CDR3aa: CASSHYSGSSYNEQFF
CDR3nt: TGTGCCAGCAGCCATTATAGCGGCAGCTCCTACAATGAGCAGTTCTTC

abundance: NA
v_gene: TRBV19
j_gene: TRBJ2-5
d_gene: NA
CDR3aa: CASSFLREVETQYF
CDR3nt: TGTGCCAGTAGTTTTCTAAGGGAGGTGGAGACCCAGTACTTC

abundance: NA
v_gene: TRBV24-1
j_gene: TRBJ2-2
d_gene: TRBD2
CDR3aa: CATATDISGRVDTGELFF
CDR3nt: TGTGCCACCGCAACAGACATTAGCGGGAGGGTGGACACCGGGGAGCTGTTTTTT

abundance: NA
v_gene: TRBV6-5
j_gene: TRBJ1-3
d_gene: NA
CDR3aa: CASSKAGSSGNTIYF
CDR3nt: TGTGCCAGCAGTAAGGCAGGCAGCTCTGGAAACACCATATATTTT

abundance: NA
v_gene: TRBV27
j_gene: TRBJ2-7
d_gene: NA
CDR3aa: CASSLSIGMGYEQYF
CDR3nt: TGTGCCAGCAGTTTATCTATCGGGATGGGGTACGAGCAGTACTTC

abundance: NA
v_gene: TRBV6-2/TRBV6-3
j_gene: TRBJ1-2
d_gene: TRBD1
CDR3aa: CASSGQGWYGYTF
CDR3nt: TGTGCCAGCAGTGGACAGGGGTGGTATGGCTACACCTTC

abundance: NA
v_gene: TRBV28
j_gene: TRBJ2-7
d_gene: TRBD2
CDR3aa: CASSFQASGNYEQYF
CDR3nt: TGTGCCAGCAGTTTTCAGGCTAGCGGGAACTACGAGCAGTACTTC

abundance: few
v_gene: TRBV27
j_gene: TRBJ1-2
d_gene: TRBD1
CDR3aa: CASRTTGVYGYTF
CDR3nt: TGTGCCAGCAGAACGACAGGGGTCTATGGCTACACCTTC

abundance: NA
v_gene: TRBV9
j_gene: TRBJ2-5
d_gene: TRBD1
CDR3aa: CASSVQGAETQYF
CDR3nt: TGTGCCAGCAGCGTTCAGGGGGCGGAGACCCAGTACTTC